This TCR beta chain was identified in a study of blood T cell repertoires in COVID-19. Study background: Material from acute and convalescent COVID-19 was sourced from the United States, Italy and Spain. T cells, B-cell-depleted T cells, or PBMCs supplied cDNA or gDNA.

This CDR3 is built from 13 residues. The J segment lost 7 bases and the V segment lost 2 bases, leaving 2 bases of the junction unmatched. Germline V gives CDR1 KGHSH, CDR2 LQKENI. Authors' analysis steps: Nucleated cell number was recorded as an estimate derived from reference gene primer amplification. Measured with immunoSEQ multiplex PCR; TCRdb has only the in-frame clones, and not every one. V and J calls and clone size follow that table, whereas D and trimming were derived from the DNA. Counted here are approximately 300,000 clones, over 75% occurring once; the ten biggest clones make up under 5%.

Sequenced: peripheral blood. This clonotype was sampled from a woman aged 45 to 65 with active or convalescent COVID-19. The V gene is TRBV18, the J gene TRBJ1-1; 9 nucleotides align to TRBD1. This chain's CDR3 is CASSPSGQGEAFF. CDR3 bases: TGTGCCAGCTCACCATCGGGACAGGGTGAAGCTTTCTTT.